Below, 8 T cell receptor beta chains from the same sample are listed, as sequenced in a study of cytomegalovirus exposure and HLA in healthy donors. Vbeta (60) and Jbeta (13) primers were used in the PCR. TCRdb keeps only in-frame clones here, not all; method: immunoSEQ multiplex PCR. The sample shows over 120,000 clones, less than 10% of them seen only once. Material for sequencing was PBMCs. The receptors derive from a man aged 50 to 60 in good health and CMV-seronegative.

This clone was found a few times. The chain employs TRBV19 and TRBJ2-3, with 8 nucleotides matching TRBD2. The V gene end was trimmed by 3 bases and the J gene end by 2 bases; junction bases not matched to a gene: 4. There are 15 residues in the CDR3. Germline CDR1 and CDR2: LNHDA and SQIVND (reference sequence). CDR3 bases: TGTGCCAGTAGTATCACTAGCGGATCCACAGATACGCAGTATTTT. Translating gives CASSITSGSTDTQYF.

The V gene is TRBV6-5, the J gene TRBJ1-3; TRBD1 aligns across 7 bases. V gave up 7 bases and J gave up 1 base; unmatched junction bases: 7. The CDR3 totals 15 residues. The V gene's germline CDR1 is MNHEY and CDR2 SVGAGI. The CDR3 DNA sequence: TGTGCCAGCACCAGGGGGTCCGGGTCTGGAAACACCATATATTTT. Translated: CASTRGSGSGNTIYF.

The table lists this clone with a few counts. The CDR3 is CAWTGTNYGYTF. The CDR3 DNA sequence: TGTGCCTGGACAGGTACTAACTATGGCTACACCTTC. The V call is TRBV30, the J call TRBJ1-2; D not certain. The CDR3 has 12 amino acids. V shed 4 bases and J shed 0 bases, with 6 bases lying between them. The germline CDR1 and CDR2 sequences are GTSNPN and SVGIG (reference sequence).

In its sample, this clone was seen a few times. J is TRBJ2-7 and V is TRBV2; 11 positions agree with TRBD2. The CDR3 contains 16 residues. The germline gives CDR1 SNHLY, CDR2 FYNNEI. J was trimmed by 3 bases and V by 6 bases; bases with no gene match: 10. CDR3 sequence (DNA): TGTGCCAGCAGGGGGGGTCCCGGGACTAGCGGCTACGAGCAGTACTTC. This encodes CASRGGPGTSGYEQYF.

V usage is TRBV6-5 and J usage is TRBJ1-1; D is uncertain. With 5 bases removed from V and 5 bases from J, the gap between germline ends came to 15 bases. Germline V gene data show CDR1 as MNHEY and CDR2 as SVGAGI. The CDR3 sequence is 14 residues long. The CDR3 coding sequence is TGTGCCAGCAGTGAAATCCGGGATCGGACTGAAGCTTTCTTT. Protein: CASSEIRDRTEAFF.

The CDR3 DNA is TGTGCCAGCAGCCGGGACAGGAATGAAAAACTGTTTTTT. This gives the protein CASSRDRNEKLFF. The chain combines TRBV14 with TRBJ1-4; TRBD1 agrees at 8 bases. The CDR3 has 13 residues. Germline CDR1 reads SGHDN; CDR2 reads FVKESK. Unmatched junction bases numbered 0, after V lost 4 bases and J lost 5 bases.

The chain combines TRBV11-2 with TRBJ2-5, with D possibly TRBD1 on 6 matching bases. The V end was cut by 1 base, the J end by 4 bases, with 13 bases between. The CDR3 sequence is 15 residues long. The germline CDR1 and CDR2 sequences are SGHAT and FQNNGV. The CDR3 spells CASSLAPTGRETQYF. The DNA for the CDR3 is TGTGCCAGCAGCTTAGCCCCTACAGGGAGAGAGACCCAGTACTTC.

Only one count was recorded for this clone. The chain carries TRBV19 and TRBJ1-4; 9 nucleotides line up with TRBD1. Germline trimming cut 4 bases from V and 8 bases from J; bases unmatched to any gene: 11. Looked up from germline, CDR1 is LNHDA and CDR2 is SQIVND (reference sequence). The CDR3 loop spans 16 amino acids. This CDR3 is CASSTSGDREFEKLFF. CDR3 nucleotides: TGTGCCAGTAGTACTTCCGGGGACAGGGAGTTCGAAAAACTGTTTTTT.